The clone carrying this T cell receptor (beta chain) has ten or more counts. The CDR3 is made up of 12 amino acids. Trimming cost V 10 bases and J 1 base, with 10 bases left between them. In germline, CDR1 is SEHNR, CDR2 FQNEAQ (reference sequence). Investigators excluded patients with uncontrolled infection, other autoimmune disease, pregnancy or lactation. TCR beta CDR3 regions were amplified from RNA transcripts. In the first-round RT-PCR of the TCR CDR3, the HTBI primer set was used. A single record per CDR3 protein comes from TCRdb applying MiXCR to the multiplex PCR reads. The data show 400,000 to 500,000 distinct CDR3 sequences, approximately 15% seen once. The data originate from a study of T cells in Graves' hyperthyroidism and ophthalmopathy.

This chain uses TRBV7-9 with TRBJ1-1, with D perhaps matching TRBD1 (6 bases). This receptor was obtained from a woman aged 18 to 35 with Graves' hyperthyroidism. The sample comprised blood. The CDR3 loop reads CATGTQNTEAFF. CDR3 in DNA: TGTGCCACCGGGACACAGAACACTGAAGCTTTCTTT.